The clone carrying this T cell receptor beta chain came up many times. Its specificity is unknown. The record originates from a study of metastatic and nonmetastatic thyroid tumors. Across the study: Repertoire data that came from the blood and tumor or nodule tissue of malignant and benign thyroid patients were compared. Whole-study results and caveats: Significantly higher TCR beta diversity was reportedly seen in malignant thyroid tumors than benign nodules, in blood and tumor.

None of the patients had undergone any treatment ahead of thyroid surgery. The CDR3 is 12 amino acids. Trimming removed 1 base from V and 3 bases from J, with 6 bases in between. CDR1 and CDR2 from the germline V gene are GTSNPN and SVGIG (reference sequence). Authors' processing steps: Built for papillary thyroid cancer, a distant-metastasis classifier drew on CDR3 differences across clinicopathological groups. TCRdb re-clonotyped the PCR reads through MiXCR. The V and J calls and clone size come from TCRdb's table, not from the authors' own analysis. The table lists about 69,000 clones, about 14% of them singletons, with over 6.5% in the top ten.

The gene calls are TRBV30 and TRBJ1-2; D is unclear. The source is a male donor with papillary thyroid cancer or a benign thyroid nodule (not recorded which). Some clones in this sample may be carry-over from other donors' samples. The specimen sequenced was blood. The CDR3 region is CAWSAGDYGYTF. The CDR3 DNA is TGTGCCTGGAGTGCCGGGGACTATGGCTACACCTTC. Full variable domain (outside the CDR3, taken from reference TRBV30 and TRBJ1-2): SQTIHQWPATLVQPVGSPLSLECTVEGTSNPNLYWYRQAAGRGLQLLFYSVGIGQISSEVPQNLSASRPQDRQFILSSKKLLLSDSGFYLCAWSAGDYGYTFGSGTRLTVV.